This TCR beta chain emerged from a study of cytomegalovirus exposure and HLA in healthy donors. Study-wide context: Across some 400 genotyped donors, more than 75% landed in the Caucasian-associated ancestry cluster.

Vbeta (60) and Jbeta (13) primers were used in the PCR. Produced via immunoSEQ multiplex PCR; TCRdb's table is partial and in-frame only. The table lists approximately 130,000 clones, roughly 82% of them singletons. In the case of this clone: Antigen: not known.

General study results and limits: Common viral pathogens were later found to be apparently linked to several of the most significant clusters. The authors later found HLA-associated TCR beta chains more clonally expanded than equally common others. Immune exposure information available was restricted to CMV serostatus.

Germline lookup yields CDR1 KGHSH and CDR2 LQKENI. CDR3 length: 13 residues. V dropped 6 bases and J dropped 6; count of bases not matched to a gene: 4. This receptor was obtained from a man in his forties or fifties in good health and CMV-seronegative. Sequencing input: PBMCs. The J gene is TRBJ2-3, the V gene TRBV18; 9 nucleotides match TRBD1. Here the CDR3 reads CASSRQGGDTQYF. Written as DNA, the CDR3 is TGTGCCAGCTCGCGACAGGGGGGTGATACGCAGTATTTT.